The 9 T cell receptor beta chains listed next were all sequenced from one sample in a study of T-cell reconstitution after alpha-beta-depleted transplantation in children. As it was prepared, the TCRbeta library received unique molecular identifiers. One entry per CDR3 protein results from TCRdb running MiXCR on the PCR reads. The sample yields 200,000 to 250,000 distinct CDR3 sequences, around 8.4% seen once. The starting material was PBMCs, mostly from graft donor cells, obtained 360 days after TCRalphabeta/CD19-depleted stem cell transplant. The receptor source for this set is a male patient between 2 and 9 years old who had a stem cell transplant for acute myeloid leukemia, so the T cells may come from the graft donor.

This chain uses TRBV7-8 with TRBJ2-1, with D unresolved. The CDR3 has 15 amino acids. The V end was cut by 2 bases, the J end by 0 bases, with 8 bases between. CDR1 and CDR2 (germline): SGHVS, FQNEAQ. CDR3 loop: CASSLFRSSYNEQFF. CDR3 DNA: TGTGCCAGCAGCTTATTTCGAAGCTCCTACAATGAGCAGTTCTTC.

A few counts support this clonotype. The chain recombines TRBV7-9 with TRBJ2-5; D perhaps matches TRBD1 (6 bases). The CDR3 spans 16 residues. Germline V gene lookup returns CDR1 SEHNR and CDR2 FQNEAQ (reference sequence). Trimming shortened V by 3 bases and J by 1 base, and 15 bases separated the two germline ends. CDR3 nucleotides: TGTGCCAGCAGCTTTGCAGGGGAAGGGGTCCAAGAGACCCAGTACTTC. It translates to CASSFAGEGVQETQYF. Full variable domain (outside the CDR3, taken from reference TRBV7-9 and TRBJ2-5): DTGVSQNPRHKITKRGQNVTFRCDPISEHNRLYWYRQTLGQGPEFLTYFQNEAQLEKSRLLSDRFSAERPKGSFSTLEIQRTEQGDSAMYLCASSFAGEGVQETQYFGPGTRLLVL.

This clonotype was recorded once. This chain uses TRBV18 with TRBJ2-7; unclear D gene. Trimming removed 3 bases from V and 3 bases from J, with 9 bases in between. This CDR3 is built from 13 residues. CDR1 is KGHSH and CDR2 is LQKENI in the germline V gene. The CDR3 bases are TGTGCCAGCTCACCCACACAGAGCTACGAGCAGTACGTC. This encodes CASSPTQSYEQYV.

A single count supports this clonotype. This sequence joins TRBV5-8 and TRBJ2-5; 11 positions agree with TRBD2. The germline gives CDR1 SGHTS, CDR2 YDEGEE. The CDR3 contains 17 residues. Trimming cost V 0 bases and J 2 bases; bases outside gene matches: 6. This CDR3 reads CASSLAMTSGEQETQYF. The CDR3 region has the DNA TGTGCCAGCAGCTTGGCCATGACTAGCGGGGAGCAAGAGACCCAGTACTTC.

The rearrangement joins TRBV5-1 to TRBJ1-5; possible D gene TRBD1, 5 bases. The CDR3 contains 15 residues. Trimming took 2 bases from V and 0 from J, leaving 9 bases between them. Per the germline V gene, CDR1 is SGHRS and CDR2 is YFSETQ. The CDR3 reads CASSLGEHSNQPQHF. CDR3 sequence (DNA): TGCGCCAGCAGCTTAGGGGAGCATAGCAATCAGCCCCAGCATTTT.

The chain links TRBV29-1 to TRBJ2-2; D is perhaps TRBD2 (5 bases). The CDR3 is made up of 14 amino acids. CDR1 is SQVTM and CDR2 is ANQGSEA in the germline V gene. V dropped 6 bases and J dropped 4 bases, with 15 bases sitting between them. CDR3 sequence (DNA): TGCAGCGTCCCGGGGTCTTCGATCACCGGGGAGCTGTTTTTT. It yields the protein CSVPGSSITGELFF.

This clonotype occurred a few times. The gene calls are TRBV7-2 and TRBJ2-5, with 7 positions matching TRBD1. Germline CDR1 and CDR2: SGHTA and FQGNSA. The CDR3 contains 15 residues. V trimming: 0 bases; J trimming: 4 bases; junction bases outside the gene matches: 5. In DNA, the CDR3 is TGTGCCAGCAGCTTAGCGACCGACAGGGTAGAGACCCAGTACTTC. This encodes CASSLATDRVETQYF.

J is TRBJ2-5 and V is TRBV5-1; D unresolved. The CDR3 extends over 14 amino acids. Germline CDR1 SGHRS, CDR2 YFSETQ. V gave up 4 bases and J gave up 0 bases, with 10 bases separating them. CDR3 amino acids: CASSAAKYQETQYF. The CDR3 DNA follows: TGCGCCAGCAGCGCTGCCAAGTACCAAGAGACCCAGTACTTC.

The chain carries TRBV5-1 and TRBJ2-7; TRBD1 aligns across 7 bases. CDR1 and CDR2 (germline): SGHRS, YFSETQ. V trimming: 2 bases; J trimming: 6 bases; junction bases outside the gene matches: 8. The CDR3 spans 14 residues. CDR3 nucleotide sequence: TGCGCCAGCAGCTTAAGAACAGGGGATAGCGAGCAGTACGTC. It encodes CASSLRTGDSEQYV.